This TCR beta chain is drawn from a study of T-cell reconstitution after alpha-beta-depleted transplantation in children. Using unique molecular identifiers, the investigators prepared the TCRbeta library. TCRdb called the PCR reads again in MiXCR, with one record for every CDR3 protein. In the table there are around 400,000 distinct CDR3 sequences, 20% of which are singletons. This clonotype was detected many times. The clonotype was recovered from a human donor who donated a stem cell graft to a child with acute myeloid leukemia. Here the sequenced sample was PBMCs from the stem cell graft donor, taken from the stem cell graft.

CDR3 sequence: CASSEPSYLGGTSYNEQFF. The CDR3 coding sequence is TGTGCCAGCAGCGAACCTAGCTATTTAGGCGGGACCTCCTACAATGAGCAGTTCTTC. The rearrangement links TRBV9 to TRBJ2-1; perhaps TRBD2 as D (6 bases). This CDR3 is built from 19 residues. Looked up from germline, CDR1 is SGDLS and CDR2 is YYNGEE. Deletions cut 3 bases from V and 0 bases from J, with 22 bases between.